A single sample gave rise to the 26 T cell receptor beta chains below, sequenced in a study of blood T cell repertoires in COVID-19. Assay used: immunoSEQ multiplex PCR; TCRdb lists only in-frame clones, some missing. The data show about 140,000 clones, with 65% to 80% seen just once and about 12% held by the top ten. The material sequenced was peripheral blood. Receptor source: a man aged 80 or over with acute or convalescent COVID-19.

V is TRBV2 and J is TRBJ2-7; tentative D call: TRBD2 (6 bases). The V end was cut by 6 bases, the J end by 5 bases, with 20 bases between. This CDR3 region has 15 residues. Per the germline V gene, CDR1 is SNHLY and CDR2 is FYNNEI. CDR3 residues: CASSGVGGVDHEQYF. The CDR3 DNA follows: TGTGCCAGCAGCGGAGTAGGAGGGGTTGACCACGAGCAGTACTTC.

The chain couples TRBV27 to TRBJ2-3; D gene uncertain. CDR3 size: 14 residues. Trimming pared 2 bases from V and 5 bases from J, leaving 11 bases between. CDR1 and CDR2 from the germline V gene are MNHEY and SMNVEV (reference sequence). The CDR3 DNA reads TGTGCCAGCAGTTTAGGTCAAGAGTTAGATACGCAGTATTTT. Amino acids: CASSLGQELDTQYF.

The chain uses TRBV15 and TRBJ2-5; 10 nucleotides line up with TRBD1. Per germline, CDR1 LNHNV and CDR2 YYDKDF (reference sequence). The CDR3 runs to 16 residues. V lost 1 base and J lost 2; bases outside the gene matches: 4. The CDR3 region is CATSRALGQGQETQYF. In DNA, the CDR3 is TGTGCCACCAGCAGAGCCTTGGGACAGGGGCAAGAGACCCAGTACTTC.

V and J are TRBV6-5 and TRBJ2-5; a weak D match, TRBD2 (7 bases). This CDR3 contains 14 residues. Germline CDR1 MNHEY, CDR2 SVGAGI. V lost 0 bases, J lost 5 bases, and 10 bases lay in between. This chain's CDR3 is CASSYSGGLETQYF. Here the CDR3 DNA reads TGTGCCAGCAGTTACTCCGGGGGGCTTGAGACCCAGTACTTC.

This sequence joins TRBV11-2 and TRBJ2-5; the match to TRBD1 covers 7 bases. Germline CDR1 SGHAT, CDR2 FQNNGV. The ends lost 2 bases at V and 7 bases at J; junction bases unmatched: 4. This CDR3 contains 13 residues. The CDR3 sequence: CASSLTGDGTQYF. The CDR3, as DNA: TGTGCCAGCAGCTTAACAGGGGATGGGACCCAGTACTTC. Full variable domain (rest looked up from reference TRBV11-2 and TRBJ2-5): EAGVAQSPRYKIIEKRQSVAFWCNPISGHATLYWYQQILGQGPKLLIQFQNNGVVDDSQLPKDRFSAERLKGVDSTLKIQPAKLEDSAVYLCASSLTGDGTQYFGPGTRLLVL.

The chain carries TRBV4-3 and TRBJ2-2; perhaps TRBD2 as D (5 bases). V dropped 6 bases and J dropped 6 bases, with 8 bases sitting between them. CDR3 length: 12 amino acids. In germline, CDR1 is LGHNA, CDR2 YSLEER. The CDR3 protein is CASSRRAGELFF. For the CDR3, the DNA is TGCGCCAGCAGTCGGCGGGCCGGGGAGCTGTTTTTT.

The chain has TRBV2 and TRBJ1-4; perhaps TRBD1 as D (6 bases). Germline loops: CDR1 SNHLY, CDR2 FYNNEI. Between the trimmed V and J ends, which lost 5 bases and 0 bases, there was a span of 10 bases. This CDR3 contains 15 residues. DNA for the CDR3: TGTGCCAGCAGTCCTAGGACAGCAACTAATGAAAAACTGTTTTTT. It translates to CASSPRTATNEKLFF.

This clone was seen only a few times. This sequence joins TRBV5-4 and TRBJ1-3, with D perhaps matching TRBD1 (6 bases). The CDR3 length is 14 residues. Trimming removed 3 bases from V and 0 bases from J, with 7 bases in between. The V gene's germline CDR1 is SGHNT and CDR2 YYREEE (reference sequence). The CDR3 DNA sequence: TGTGCCAGCAGCTCCAGGGGCTCTGGAAACACCATATATTTT. It is translated as CASSSRGSGNTIYF.

This clone was recorded once. This rearrangement joins TRBV5-1 to TRBJ2-3; a weak D match, TRBD2 (7 bases). Germline CDR1 SGHRS, CDR2 YFSETQ. The CDR3 extends over 14 amino acids. With 5 bases removed from V and 1 base from J, the gap between germline ends came to 11 bases. The CDR3 sequence is CASRDSGGTDTQYF. The CDR3 DNA reads as TGCGCCAGCAGGGACAGCGGGGGCACAGATACGCAGTATTTT.

This clone has just one count. V is TRBV9 and J is TRBJ2-7; 10 positions agree with TRBD1. The germline gives CDR1 SGDLS, CDR2 YYNGEE. V lost 3 bases and J lost 2; bases outside the gene matches: 5. CDR3 length: 15 residues. The CDR3 DNA sequence: TGTGCCAGCAGCGATGGGACAGGGGCTGCCTACGAGCAGTACTTC. Translation gives CASSDGTGAAYEQYF. Full variable domain (rest looked up from reference TRBV9 and TRBJ2-7): DSGVTQTPKHLITATGQRVTLRCSPRSGDLSVYWYQQSLDQGLQFLIQYYNGEERAKGNILERFSAQQFPDLHSELNLSSLELGDSALYFCASSDGTGAAYEQYFGPGTRLTVT.

The chain's CDR3 is CATSELRGDEQFF. The CDR3, as DNA: TGTGCCACCAGTGAGCTCCGGGGGGATGAGCAGTTCTTC. J is TRBJ2-1 and V is TRBV24-1, with 7 positions matching TRBD2. The CDR3 loop spans 13 amino acids. CDR1 and CDR2 (germline): KGHDR, SFDVKD. V lost 4 bases, J lost 8 bases, and 4 bases stayed unmatched.

The chain couples TRBV18 to TRBJ1-2; the D gene is possibly TRBD1 (6 bases). Germline V lookup: CDR1 KGHSH, CDR2 LQKENI. V lost 6 bases to trimming and J lost 0 bases, with 17 bases between them. This CDR3 is 16 amino acids long. The CDR3 DNA reads as TGTGCCAGCTCGCCTCAGACAGGAAATGCTAACTATGGCTACACCTTC. It is translated as CASSPQTGNANYGYTF.

The chain couples TRBV9 to TRBJ1-3; D uncertain. Germline V lookup: CDR1 SGDLS, CDR2 YYNGEE. The CDR3 sequence is 12 residues long. Trimming took off 0 bases at V and 8 bases at J, with 6 bases between the two ends. CDR3 nucleotide sequence: TGTGCCAGCAGCGTAGGGGAGGACACCATATATTTT. Amino acid sequence: CASSVGEDTIYF.

The chain has TRBV5-6 and TRBJ2-1; the D gene is possibly TRBD1 (6 bases). Trimming pared 1 base from V and 5 bases from J, leaving 16 bases between. The CDR3 loop spans 16 amino acids. Germline lookup yields CDR1 SGHDT and CDR2 YYEEEE. The CDR3 bases are TGTGCCAGCAGCTTGTTAACGACCGGACAGCACAATGAGCAGTTCTTC. This sequence encodes CASSLLTTGQHNEQFF.

This clone has only one observation. CDR3 sequence (DNA): TGTGCCAGCTCCCTATCTACAGGGGCAGCCGGGGAGCTGTTTTTT. Translation: CASSLSTGAAGELFF. The V gene is TRBV18, the J gene TRBJ2-2; the match to TRBD1 covers 7 bases. V was pared by 6 bases and J by 6 bases, with 10 bases of the junction left unmatched. The germline V gene has CDR1 KGHSH and CDR2 LQKENI. CDR3 length: 15 amino acids.

The table lists this clone with a count of one. The chain couples TRBV29-1 to TRBJ1-1, with D maybe TRBD1 (5 bases). The CDR3 has 15 residues. CDR1 and CDR2 from the germline V gene are SQVTM and ANQGSEA. With 4 bases removed from V and 4 bases from J, the gap between germline ends came to 19 bases. The CDR3 nucleotides read TGCAGCGTTGGGTCGCGCTGGACAAAGGCCACTGAAGCTTTCTTT. Its translation: CSVGSRWTKATEAFF.

V gene TRBV29-1 combines with J gene TRBJ1-2, with 7 bases that match TRBD1. V trimming: 1 base; J trimming: 7 bases; junction bases outside the gene matches: 9. The CDR3 is 14 residues long. The germline CDR1 and CDR2 sequences are SQVTM and ANQGSEA. The chain's CDR3 is CSVEGQGRATGYTF. The DNA of the CDR3 is TGCAGCGTTGAAGGACAGGGACGGGCGACTGGCTACACCTTC. The variable domain in full, with the rest retrieved from reference TRBV29-1 and TRBJ1-2, is SAVISQKPSRDICQRGTSLTIQCQVDSQVTMMFWYRQQPGQSLTLIATANQGSEATYESGFVIDKFPISRPNLTFSTLTVSNMSPEDSSIYLCSVEGQGRATGYTFGSGTRLTVV.

CDR3 DNA sequence: TGTGCCTCAGGGCGCCCAGGCAACTATGGCTACACCTTC. Its protein product is CASGRPGNYGYTF. This chain links TRBV28 with TRBJ1-2; D might be TRBD1 (5 bases). Trimming pared 11 bases from V and 2 bases from J, leaving 15 bases between. The CDR3 runs 13 residues. Germline CDR1 and CDR2: MDHEN and SYDVKM.

This clone came up a few times. Other DNA sequences of this sample code for an identical CDR3. The chain employs TRBV19 and TRBJ1-3; perhaps TRBD1 as D (6 bases). Germline CDR1 LNHDA, CDR2 SQIVND (reference sequence). Trimming took 6 bases from V and 1 from J, leaving 10 bases between them. This CDR3 spans 14 amino acids. The CDR3 protein is CASRLQGSGNTIYF. The CDR3 region has the DNA TGTGCCAGTAGGTTACAGGGATCTGGAAACACCATATATTTT.

CDR3 DNA sequence: TGTGCCAGCAGCCAAGCTAATCGGTTCGAGACCCAGTACTTC. Translated: CASSQANRFETQYF. The gene calls are TRBV3-1 (or the pseudogene TRBV3-2) and TRBJ2-5; the D is unclear. Germline loops: CDR1 LGHDT, CDR2 YNNKEL (reference sequence). Trimming took off 1 base at V and 5 bases at J, with 11 bases between the two ends. The CDR3 has 14 amino acids.

As to this clone: Other nucleotide sequences from this sample produce the same CDR3. The chain carries TRBV7-2 and TRBJ2-5; 8 nucleotides agree with TRBD1. Per germline, CDR1 SGHTA and CDR2 FQGNSA. J gave up 5 bases and V 6 bases, and 5 bases lay outside the gene matches. The CDR3 has 13 residues. DNA of the CDR3: TGTGCCAGCAGTTCTACAGGGGGGGAGACCCAGTACTTC. Translating gives CASSSTGGETQYF.

The chain couples TRBV7-9 to TRBJ1-4; D uncertain. CDR1 and CDR2 from the germline V gene are SEHNR and FQNEAQ (reference sequence). The CDR3 runs to 14 residues. V lost 0 bases and J 6 bases, leaving 8 bases between the germline ends. The CDR3 DNA sequence: TGTGCCAGCAGCTTAGCGCGGGGAGATGAAAAACTGTTTTTT. This gives the protein CASSLARGDEKLFF. The complete variable domain, with remaining parts taken from reference TRBV7-9 and TRBJ1-4, reads DTGVSQNPRHKITKRGQNVTFRCDPISEHNRLYWYRQTLGQGPEFLTYFQNEAQLEKSRLLSDRFSAERPKGSFSTLEIQRTEQGDSAMYLCASSLARGDEKLFFGSGTQLSVL.

The rearrangement joins TRBV7-8 to TRBJ2-1; 9 bases match TRBD1. Germline loops: CDR1 SGHVS, CDR2 FQNEAQ. V lost 5 bases to trimming and J lost 4 bases; unmatched junction nucleotides: 12. The CDR3 has 17 residues. CDR3: CASSPRPGQGLYNEQFF. CDR3 nucleotides: TGTGCCAGCAGCCCCCGTCCGGGACAGGGATTATACAATGAGCAGTTCTTC.

The V gene is TRBV28, the J gene TRBJ1-2; D is undetermined. Trimming cost V 2 bases and J 0 bases, with 4 bases left between them. Per germline, CDR1 MDHEN and CDR2 SYDVKM. The CDR3 is 13 amino acids. The CDR3 coding sequence is TGTGCCAGCAGTTTACTGTCTAACTATGGCTACACCTTC. Its translation: CASSLLSNYGYTF.

The chain has TRBV6-5 and TRBJ2-4; D is perhaps TRBD2 (6 bases). In germline, CDR1 is MNHEY, CDR2 SVGAGI. V was pared by 0 bases and J by 8 bases, with 14 bases between. The CDR3 contains 15 residues. For the CDR3, the DNA is TGTGCCAGCAGTTACTCGAGGAGGGGTGTATACATTCAGTACTTC. Amino acids: CASSYSRRGVYIQYF.

The chain has TRBV7-9 and TRBJ2-1; D is perhaps TRBD2 (7 bases). Trimming stripped 5 bases from V and 3 bases from J, with 26 bases between. This CDR3 is 19 amino acids long. Germline assignment: CDR1 SEHNR and CDR2 FQNEAQ (reference sequence). The CDR3 coding sequence is TGTGCCAGCAGCCTTCCTCTGCGGGGGCCTGAGGAGAACTACAATGAGCAGTTCTTC. Protein product: CASSLPLRGPEENYNEQFF.